The subject of this entry is one T cell receptor (beta chain). These data belong to a study of cytomegalovirus exposure and HLA in healthy donors. Primers: 60 Vbeta forward and 13 Jbeta reverse. Libraries were prepared by immunoSEQ multiplex PCR; TCRdb keeps only in-frame clonotypes and omits some of them. The repertoire has roughly 86,000 clones, about 75% of them found once; the top ten carry around 6%. Trimming left V 1 base short and J 4 bases short, with 10 bases between. The CDR3 extends over 14 amino acids. In germline, CDR1 is SNHLY, CDR2 FYNNEI. The rearrangement joins TRBV2 to TRBJ1-2; perhaps TRBD1 as D (6 bases). Specimen: PBMCs. This receptor was obtained from a female donor in good health and CMV-seronegative. The CDR3 loop reads CASSEGGQFYGYTF. In DNA form, the CDR3 reads TGTGCCAGCAGTGAAGGAGGACAGTTCTATGGCTACACCTTC. Filled out from reference TRBV2 and TRBJ1-2, the complete variable domain reads EPEVTQTPSHQVTQMGQEVILRCVPISNHLYFYWYRQILGQKVEFLVSFYNNEISEKSEIFDDQFSVERPDGSNFTLKIRSTKLEDSAMYFCASSEGGQFYGYTFGSGTRLTVV.